This T cell receptor beta chain was captured by sequencing in a study of glioma-infiltrating T cells. Findings and caveats of the study: CDR3 overlap between tissue and blood was very small.

This clonotype was seen a single time. The antigen is not known. Using RNA template, CDR3s of TCR alpha and beta were amplified with iRepertoire arm-PCR. TCRdb re-called the multiplex PCR reads with MiXCR, one entry per CDR3 protein. The table lists 300,000 to 400,000 distinct CDR3 sequences, 41% of them singletons. V lost 3 bases and J 6 bases, leaving 18 bases between the germline ends. The CDR3 contains 15 residues. Looked up from germline, CDR1 is SGHTA and CDR2 is FQGNSA. The clonotype originates from a human donor with low-grade glioma or glioblastoma, undergoing nonglioma brain surgery, or in good health (not recorded which). Material for sequencing was glioma tissue, nonneoplastic brain tissue, or PBMCs (not recorded which). V usage is TRBV7-2 and J usage is TRBJ2-7, with no clear D. Here the CDR3 DNA reads TGTGCCAGCAGCTTTGCTTCCTCCAAGACAAGCGAGCAGTACTTC. As protein: CASSFASSKTSEQYF.